A single sample gave rise to the 22 T cell receptor beta chains below, sequenced in a study of radiotherapy plus CTLA-4 blockade in lung cancer. Assay: immunoSEQ multiplex PCR; the TCRdb copy retains only in-frame clones and omits some. The repertoire holds about 14,000 clones, with roughly 86% as singletons. This specimen consisted of peripheral blood, obtained from a patient treated with radiotherapy plus ipilimumab. Receptor source: a human donor with non-small cell lung cancer that progressed on radiotherapy plus ipilimumab. Some clones in this sample may be carry-over from other donors' samples.

The V and J genes are TRBV10-1 and TRBJ2-7; no definite D call. CDR3 size: 13 residues. Trimming left V 2 bases short and J 6 bases short, with 11 bases between. Germline V gives CDR1 WNHNN, CDR2 SYGVQD (reference sequence). The CDR3 DNA is TGCGCCAGCAGTGAGCCCGCCGCTATCGAGCAGTACTTC. This sequence encodes CASSEPAAIEQYF.

The J gene is TRBJ1-6, the V gene TRBV19, with 10 bases that match TRBD1. Germline values: CDR1 LNHDA, CDR2 SQIVND (reference sequence). V gave up 4 bases and J gave up 0 bases; unmatched junction bases: 12. This CDR3 has 20 amino acids. The CDR3 DNA is TGTGCCAGTAGTACCGAGTCGGGACAGGGGTTTAACTCCTATAATTCACCCCTCCACTTT. Translation gives CASSTESGQGFNSYNSPLHF.

The chain joins TRBV28 to TRBJ2-3; TRBD2 aligns across 8 bases. The CDR3 consists of 16 residues. Germline values: CDR1 MDHEN, CDR2 SYDVKM. The junction had 7 bases not matched to a gene; V was cut back by 5 bases and J by 0 bases. Here the CDR3 DNA reads TGTGCCAGCAGTCTCAGACTAGCGAGAAGCACAGATACGCAGTATTTT. Amino acids: CASSLRLARSTDTQYF.

The rearrangement joins TRBV5-1 to TRBJ1-1; 9 nucleotides agree with TRBD1. CDR3 length: 15 residues. V was clipped by 3 bases and J by 4 bases; unmatched bases: 7. Germline V CDR1 and CDR2: SGHRS, YFSETQ. The CDR3 loop is CASSSSDRGGTEAFF. The CDR3 bases are TGCGCCAGCAGCTCCTCGGACAGGGGCGGCACTGAAGCTTTCTTT. The full variable domain, its missing parts supplied by reference TRBV5-1 and TRBJ1-1, is KAGVTQTPRYLIKTRGQQVTLSCSPISGHRSVSWYQQTPGQGLQFLFEYFSETQRNKGNFPGRFSGRQFSNSRSEMNVSTLELGDSALYLCASSSSDRGGTEAFFGQGTRLTVV.

This clone was picked up one time. The V gene is TRBV5-1, the J gene TRBJ2-7; D not certain. This CDR3 is 14 amino acids long. The germline V gene encodes CDR1 SGHRS and CDR2 YFSETQ. The V end was cut by 4 bases, the J end by 1 base, with 12 bases between. The DNA for the CDR3 is TGCGCCAGCAGCAGCTGGGCAGATTCCTACGAGCAGTACTTC. It specifies CASSSWADSYEQYF.

The chain has TRBV30 and TRBJ1-2; D not certain. Germline V CDR1 and CDR2: GTSNPN, SVGIG (reference sequence). The CDR3 has 13 residues. Trimming cost V 8 bases and J 3 bases, with 16 bases left between them. CDR3 in amino acids: CARRGQGDYGYTF. In DNA, the CDR3 is TGTGCCCGCCGCGGGCAAGGCGACTATGGCTACACCTTC.

The V call is TRBV30, the J call TRBJ2-2; the match to TRBD1 covers 7 bases. CDR1 GTSNPN and CDR2 SVGIG come from the germline V gene (reference sequence). This CDR3 comprises 15 residues. V gave up 3 bases and J gave up 2 bases; unmatched junction bases: 6. In DNA form, the CDR3 reads TGTGCCTGGAGAAAACAGGGGACCAACACCGGGGAGCTGTTTTTT. Translating it yields CAWRKQGTNTGELFF.

The chain carries TRBV2 and TRBJ2-3; 7 bases map to TRBD2. V shed 7 bases, J shed 4 bases, and the junction held 8 bases outside the gene matches. In germline, CDR1 is SNHLY, CDR2 FYNNEI. This CDR3 is 14 amino acids long. The CDR3 sequence: CASKKGGRSDTQYF. The CDR3 DNA is TGTGCCAGCAAGAAGGGCGGGAGATCAGATACGCAGTATTTT.

The chain has TRBV9 and TRBJ2-6; D remains unclear. Per the germline V gene, CDR1 is SGDLS and CDR2 is YYNGEE. V was pared by 3 bases and J by 4 bases, with 8 bases between. This CDR3 has 14 amino acids. The CDR3 region is CASSAPRGANVLTF. The DNA for the CDR3 is TGTGCCAGCAGCGCTCCCAGGGGGGCCAACGTCCTGACTTTC.

The chain employs TRBV2 and TRBJ1-6; D gene ambiguous. Per germline, CDR1 SNHLY and CDR2 FYNNEI. V was trimmed by 3 bases and J by 6 bases, leaving 3 bases between them. The CDR3 covers 12 residues. This chain's CDR3 is CASSDSNSPLHF. The CDR3 DNA reads as TGTGCCAGCAGTGACAGTAATTCACCCCTCCACTTT.

Written as DNA, the CDR3 is TGTGCCAGTAGTTCCGGGACTCCAGGAGATACGCAGTATTTT. Its protein product is CASSSGTPGDTQYF. The V gene is TRBV19, the J gene TRBJ2-3, with D possibly being TRBD2 (6 bases). The CDR3 has 14 amino acids. Trimming cost V 5 bases and J 5 bases, with 14 bases left between them. Germline assignment: CDR1 LNHDA and CDR2 SQIVND (reference sequence).

This chain links TRBV5-1 with TRBJ1-4; 9 bases line up with TRBD1. Germline V gives CDR1 SGHRS, CDR2 YFSETQ. This CDR3 contains 16 residues. Trimming at V came to 0 bases and at J to 8 bases, leaving 8 bases not matched to a gene. The CDR3 coding sequence is TGCGCCAGCAGCTTGGCCAGGGACAGGGAAAACGAAAAACTGTTTTTT. Amino acid sequence: CASSLARDRENEKLFF.

This chain joins TRBV4-1 and TRBJ2-3, with TRBD2 matching 8 bases. The V and J ends lost 4 bases and 4 bases, in that order; junction bases with no gene match: 10. The germline gives CDR1 MGHRA, CDR2 YSYEKL. The CDR3 length is 16 residues. This CDR3 is CASSPIRGLESDTQYF. DNA of the CDR3: TGCGCCAGCAGCCCCATAAGGGGACTAGAGTCAGATACGCAGTATTTT.

This clone was detected a few times. The V call is TRBV7-2, the J call TRBJ2-3; D perhaps matches TRBD2 (6 bases). This CDR3 region has 12 residues. CDR1 is SGHTA, CDR2 FQGNSA, per germline. The V end lost 5 bases, the J end lost 4 bases, and 7 bases lay between the germline ends. The CDR3 DNA sequence: TGTGCCAGCAGCCGGAGGGCAGATACGCAGTATTTT. Translated, it gives CASSRRADTQYF.

This clone was picked up a small number of times. The chain has TRBV5-6 and TRBJ1-1; the match to TRBD1 covers 8 bases. V shed 4 bases, J shed 5 bases, and the junction held 10 bases outside the gene matches. CDR1 SGHDT and CDR2 YYEEEE come from the germline V gene. The CDR3 totals 15 residues. The DNA of the CDR3 is TGTGCCAGCAGCACACCGACAGGGGTGAGGACTGAAGCTTTCTTT. As protein: CASSTPTGVRTEAFF.

The chain couples TRBV14 to TRBJ2-7, with 9 bases that match TRBD2. Germline V gene sequence: CDR1 SGHDN, CDR2 FVKESK. V lost 1 base, J lost 4 bases, and 8 bases stayed unmatched. This CDR3 has 16 amino acids. CDR3 DNA: TGTGCCAGCAGCCAAGCGCTAGCGGGACGGCTTTACGAGCAGTACTTC. This encodes CASSQALAGRLYEQYF.

The V gene is TRBV27, the J gene TRBJ1-2, with D possibly being TRBD1 (5 bases). This CDR3 contains 12 residues. V was trimmed by 5 bases and J by 4 bases, leaving 8 bases between them. CDR1 is MNHEY, CDR2 SMNVEV, per germline (reference sequence). This chain's CDR3 is CASSPDSYGYTF. For the CDR3, the DNA is TGTGCCAGCAGTCCCGACAGCTATGGCTACACCTTC.

V is TRBV5-1 and J is TRBJ2-5, with 8 bases that match TRBD2. The germline CDR1 and CDR2 sequences are SGHRS and YFSETQ. Losses at the gene ends were 3 bases for V and 5 bases for J; bases not matched to a gene: 6. The CDR3 is made up of 14 amino acids. Here the CDR3 reads CASSSRRGRETQYF. The CDR3 bases are TGCGCCAGCAGCTCCCGCCGCGGGAGGGAGACCCAGTACTTC. The whole variable domain, remainder taken from reference TRBV5-1 and TRBJ2-5, is KAGVTQTPRYLIKTRGQQVTLSCSPISGHRSVSWYQQTPGQGLQFLFEYFSETQRNKGNFPGRFSGRQFSNSRSEMNVSTLELGDSALYLCASSSRRGRETQYFGPGTRLLVL.

This clone was found once. Distinct nucleotide sequences in the sample also encode this CDR3. This sequence joins TRBV25-1 and TRBJ2-1; the D gene is possibly TRBD2 (5 bases). The CDR3 length is 16 residues. V lost 7 bases to trimming and J lost 0 bases, with 16 bases between them. Per germline, CDR1 MGHDK and CDR2 SYGVNS. CDR3 in amino acids: CASKETDGSSYNEQFF. CDR3 nucleotide sequence: TGTGCCAGCAAAGAGACGGATGGGAGCTCCTACAATGAGCAGTTCTTC.

The rearrangement uses TRBV7-8 and TRBJ1-1, with 8 bases that match TRBD1. This CDR3 spans 13 amino acids. In germline, CDR1 is SGHVS, CDR2 FQNEAQ. J was trimmed by 5 bases and V by 3 bases; bases with no gene match: 2. Here the CDR3 reads CASSFGQGTEAFF. The CDR3 bases are TGTGCCAGCAGCTTCGGACAGGGAACTGAAGCTTTCTTT.

V gene TRBV27 combines with J gene TRBJ1-4; D gene unclear. Germline V gives CDR1 MNHEY, CDR2 SMNVEV (reference sequence). The CDR3 has 14 residues. The V end was cut by 5 bases, the J end by 8 bases, with 15 bases between. This chain's CDR3 is CASSLWGTGEKLFF. The CDR3 DNA follows: TGTGCCAGCAGTCTTTGGGGTACGGGGGAAAAACTGTTTTTT.

This rearrangement joins TRBV15 to TRBJ1-1; D is ambiguous. CDR3 size: 12 residues. V lost 0 bases and J 10 bases, leaving 9 bases between the germline ends. Germline CDR1 is LNHNV and CDR2 is YYDKDF (reference sequence). CDR3 sequence (DNA): TGTGCCACCAGCAGAGAGGTGTCAGGAGCTTTCTTT. Amino acids: CATSREVSGAFF.